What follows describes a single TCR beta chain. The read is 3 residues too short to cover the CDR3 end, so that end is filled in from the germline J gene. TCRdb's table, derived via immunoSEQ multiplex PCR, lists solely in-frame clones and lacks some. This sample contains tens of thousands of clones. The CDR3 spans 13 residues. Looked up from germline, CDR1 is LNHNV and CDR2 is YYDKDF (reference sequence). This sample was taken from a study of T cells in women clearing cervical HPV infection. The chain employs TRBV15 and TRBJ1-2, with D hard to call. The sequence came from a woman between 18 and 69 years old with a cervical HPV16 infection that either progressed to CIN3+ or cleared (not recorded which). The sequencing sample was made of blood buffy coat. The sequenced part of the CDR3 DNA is TGTGCCACCAGCAGAGTGGCAGGAGAGACC. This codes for CATSRVAGET. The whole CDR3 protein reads CATSRVAGETYTF.